The sequence of this T cell receptor beta chain was determined in a study of identifying expanded T cells in peripheral blood. General study points: Clone count variance between roughly 2-week samples rose with total template count.

Remarks on this clone: Its target is unknown.

This CDR3 is built from 12 residues. The germline V and J ends were trimmed by 3 bases and 6 bases, with 9 bases remaining between them. Germline CDR1 is SGHDN and CDR2 is FVKESK. Assay used: immunoSEQ multiplex PCR; TCRdb lists only in-frame clones, some missing. The repertoire holds about 89,000 clones, with around 88% as singletons. The V and J genes are TRBV14 and TRBJ2-7, with D tentatively TRBD2 (5 bases). The receptor was derived from a person aged 18-69 years in good health. The source material was blood. CDR3 region: CASSQWRVEQYF. In nucleotides, the CDR3 is TGTGCCAGCAGCCAGTGGCGGGTCGAGCAGTACTTC.